These T cell receptor beta chains were read from a single sample in a study of control samples from healthy donors and cancer patients. Produced via immunoSEQ multiplex PCR; TCRdb's table is partial and in-frame only. The sample includes around 140,000 clones, 92% of them seen just once. Material for sequencing was blood. The receptors were gathered from a man between 18 and 29 years old in good health. Each CDR3 is given with its conserved first and last residue. D genes are given only for firm matches. Size is omitted from some rows. Given values are once, few, many or a class for expanded clones.

CDR3aa,CDR3nt,j_gene,v_gene,d_gene,abundance
CSVEPGGNEQFF,TGCAGCGTTGAACCTGGAGGCAATGAGCAGTTCTTC,TRBJ2-1,TRBV29-1,.,.
CASSYSAGPTEAFF,TGTGCCAGCAGTTACTCCGCAGGACCGACTGAAGCTTTCTTT,TRBJ1-1,TRBV6-5,.,.
CASSPGPGRETQYF,TGTGCCAGCAGCCCCGGCCCAGGGAGGGAGACCCAGTACTTC,TRBJ2-5,TRBV9,.,.
CATSRDHVVEAFF,TGTGCCACCAGCAGAGATCACGTTGTTGAAGCTTTCTTT,TRBJ1-1,TRBV15,.,.
CASSDRDRAYEQYF,TGTGCCAGCAGCGACCGGGACCGAGCCTACGAGCAGTACTTC,TRBJ2-7,TRBV11-3,.,once
CASGSPATGRGNTIYF,TGTGCTAGTGGTTCGCCGGCGACAGGGAGGGGAAACACCATATATTTT,TRBJ1-3,TRBV12-5,TRBD1,.
CASQKGGPSYNEQFF,TGTGCCAGCCAGAAGGGGGGCCCGTCCTACAATGAGCAGTTCTTC,TRBJ2-1,TRBV2,.,once
CASSHTATNYGYTF,TGTGCCAGCAGCCACACGGCGACTAACTATGGCTACACCTTC,TRBJ1-2,TRBV3-1/TRBV3-2,.,.
CASSFTGTANYGYTF,TGTGCCAGCAGCTTTACAGGGACAGCTAACTATGGCTACACCTTC,TRBJ1-2,TRBV13,TRBD1,.
CASSIGRTYEQYF,TGTGCCAGTAGTATAGGCCGAACCTACGAGCAGTACTTC,TRBJ2-7,TRBV19,.,.
CASSPRTGIPEAFF,TGTGCCAGCTCACCAAGGACAGGGATACCTGAAGCTTTCTTT,TRBJ1-1,TRBV18,TRBD1,.
CASSLMSGSVNQPQHF,TGTGCCAGCAGCTTAATGTCGGGCAGTGTCAATCAGCCCCAGCATTTT,TRBJ1-5,TRBV7-2,.,.
CASSRDRGGETQYF,TGTGCCAGTAGTCGTGACAGGGGAGGAGAGACCCAGTACTTC,TRBJ2-5,TRBV19,TRBD1,.
CASSSGGYGYTF,TGTGCCAGCAGCTCAGGGGGCTATGGCTACACCTTC,TRBJ1-2,TRBV12-3/TRBV12-4,TRBD1,.
CASSLITGGGSPLHF,TGTGCCAGCAGTTTAATAACCGGGGGAGGTTCACCCCTCCACTTT,TRBJ1-6,TRBV27,.,.
CASSELRDGPYEQYF,TGTGCCAGCAGTGAACTTCGGGACGGGCCTTACGAGCAGTACTTC,TRBJ2-7,TRBV6-1,.,once
CASSRGQVDNEQFF,TGTGCCAGCAGCCGGGGACAGGTCGACAATGAGCAGTTCTTC,TRBJ2-1,TRBV3-1/TRBV3-2,TRBD1,.
CASSETGGGWNTQYF,TGTGCCAGCAGTGAAACTGGCGGGGGGTGGAATACGCAGTATTTT,TRBJ2-3,TRBV2,TRBD2,once
CASSLHPNTEAFF,TGTGCCAGCAGCCTGCACCCGAACACTGAAGCTTTCTTT,TRBJ1-1,TRBV5-5,.,.
CASGTNQPQHF,TGTGCCAGCGGCACCAATCAGCCCCAGCATTTT,TRBJ1-5,TRBV6-6,.,.
CASSLGWDRAPYEQYF,TGTGCCAGCAGCTTGGGTTGGGACAGGGCCCCCTACGAGCAGTACTTC,TRBJ2-7,TRBV5-6,TRBD1,.
CASSLDSSYNEQFF,TGTGCCAGCAGCTTAGACAGCTCCTACAATGAGCAGTTCTTC,TRBJ2-1,TRBV11-3,.,few
CASRTRDIPGYTF,TGCGCCAGCAGAACCAGAGATATCCCTGGCTACACCTTC,TRBJ1-2,TRBV5-1,.,.
CATNRGTGNEQFF,TGTGCCACCAACCGCGGGACAGGGAATGAGCAGTTCTTC,TRBJ2-1,TRBV6-5,TRBD1,.
CASSQDLVSGNTIYF,TGTGCCAGCAGCCAAGATCTAGTCTCTGGAAACACCATATATTTT,TRBJ1-3,TRBV3-1/TRBV3-2,.,.
CASSFGGPVNEQFF,TGTGCCAGCAGCTTTGGGGGGCCGGTCAATGAGCAGTTCTTC,TRBJ2-1,TRBV7-2,.,once
CASSTGQGAYNEQFF,TGTGCCAGCAGCACCGGACAGGGGGCATACAATGAGCAGTTCTTC,TRBJ2-1,TRBV5-4,TRBD1,.
CASRKRGGAETQYF,TGTGCCAGCCGAAAACGAGGGGGGGCAGAGACCCAGTACTTC,TRBJ2-5,TRBV3-1/TRBV3-2,.,.
CASRRLAGGRETQYF,TGTGCCAGCAGGCGACTAGCGGGGGGGCGCGAGACCCAGTACTTC,TRBJ2-5,TRBV6-5,TRBD2,.
CASSPPGRFSGYTF,TGTGCCAGCTCACCACCGGGGAGGTTTAGCGGCTACACCTTC,TRBJ1-2,TRBV18,.,once
CASSQGRTSGFYEQYF,TGTGCCAGCAGCCAAGGTAGGACTAGCGGGTTCTACGAGCAGTACTTC,TRBJ2-7,TRBV4-2,TRBD2,.
CASRLDRDYGYGYTF,TGTGCCAGCAGATTGGACAGGGACTATGGCTATGGCTACACCTTC,TRBJ1-2,TRBV6-6,TRBD1,few
CASGLQRGVLNSQYF,TGTGCCAGCGGCTTACAGCGGGGGGTCCTTAATAGCCAGTACTTC,TRBJ2-5,TRBV6-5,TRBD2,.